This TCR beta chain was retrieved from a study of regulatory T cells in long-lasting Graves disease. This clonotype was counted many times. The antigen remains unidentified. General study points: TCR diversity in persistent Graves' patients was below that of newly diagnosed ones. Whereas nearly 1,000 public clonotypes were shared by new patients, persistent patients shared more, at roughly 3,000.

Trimming removed 6 bases from V and 5 bases from J; junction bases left unmatched: 18. The CDR3 is 18 amino acids. Germline loops: CDR1 MNHEY, CDR2 SMNVEV (reference sequence). Construction of the TCR beta libraries employed iRepertoire HTBI primers in conjunction with Arm-PCR of CDR3 regions. MiXCR, applied by TCRdb to the multiplex PCR reads, yields one record per CDR3 protein. The top ten clones hold roughly 13% of a sample with 400,000 to 500,000 distinct CDR3 sequences, roughly a fifth of them seen once. Time point meaning: persistent/refractory GD, antithyroid drugs over 5 years with positive TRAb. Researchers made the TCR library from RNA that was extracted from PBMCs.

This TCR was recovered from a female donor with Graves disease. The chain employs TRBV27 and TRBJ2-5; TRBD2 agrees at 10 bases. Here the sequenced sample was peripheral blood mononuclear cells (PBMCs), taken when the disease was refractory, from a patient treated with antithyroid drugs. The CDR3 loop is CASRTTSGPPPVGETQYF. The DNA of the CDR3 is TGTGCCAGCAGGACGACTAGCGGGCCCCCGCCGGTCGGGGAGACCCAGTACTTC.